This T cell receptor beta chain came from a study of blood T cell repertoires in COVID-19. Study background: Spain, Italy and the United States supplied samples that represented acute and convalescent COVID-19. The analysed material was cDNA or gDNA that came from T cells, B-cell-depleted T cells, or PBMCs.

Per the original methods: Reference gene primer amplification gave nucleated cell count estimates. Clones were read by immunoSEQ multiplex PCR, and TCRdb kept only the in-frame ones, dropping some. That table gives V, J and clone size, and the DNA gave D and trimming. The table has 180,000 or so clones, about 85% seen once. This CDR3 comprises 15 residues. The ends were cut back, 2 bases at V and 0 bases at J, with 8 bases in the middle. Germline-derived CDR1 and CDR2 are SGHAT and FQNNGV. This sequence was found in a woman of 80 years or more with acute or convalescent COVID-19. Sequencing was performed on peripheral blood. The chain carries TRBV11-2 and TRBJ1-3; D call uncertain. The CDR3 bases are TGTGCCAGCAGCTTATCCTATCACTCTGGAAACACCATATATTTT. Translation: CASSLSYHSGNTIYF.